The rows below give T cell receptor beta chains drawn from one sample of a study of metastatic and nonmetastatic thyroid tumors. Through MiXCR, TCRdb re-clonotyped the PCR reads. The sample includes about 1,900 clones, approximately 10% seen only once; the top ten take 40%. The sequenced sample was tumor tissue. The receptors here all came from a female donor with papillary thyroid cancer or a benign thyroid nodule (not recorded which). Some clones in this sample may be carry-over from other donors' samples. Each CDR3 is given with its conserved first and last residue. The D gene is left open where the match is weak. Only some rows state a clone size, as once, few, many or a class for expanded clones.

D	V	J	size	CDR3	DNA
TRBD1	TRBV7-6	TRBJ2-7	medium-sized	CASSLGAGGHEQYF	TGTGCCAGCAGCTTAGGGGCAGGGGGCCACGAGCAGTACTTC
TRBD1	TRBV25-1	TRBJ2-2	.	CASSERQGAGGEPFF	TGTGCCAGCAGTGAACGACAGGGGGCGGGCGGGGAGCCGTTTTTT
TRBD2	TRBV10-2	TRBJ2-3	few	CASSHWTSGGTDTQYF	TGCGCCAGCAGCCACTGGACTAGCGGGGGCACAGATACGCAGTATTTT
.	TRBV6-1	TRBJ1-2	large	CASEQYYGYTF	TGTGCCAGCGAACAGTACTATGGCTACACCTTC
TRBD2	TRBV12-3/TRBV12-4	TRBJ2-1	medium-sized	CASSPTSGFYNEQFF	TGTGCCAGCAGTCCTACTAGCGGATTCTACAATGAGCAGTTCTTC
.	TRBV29-1	TRBJ2-1	many	CSARGAGSYNEQFF	TGCAGCGCCCGAGGGGCGGGCTCCTACAATGAGCAGTTCTTC
.	TRBV24-1	TRBJ2-5	few	CVTSDPGPETQYF	TGTGTCACCAGTGATCCAGGGCCGGAGACCCAGTACTTC
TRBD1	TRBV28	TRBJ1-6	medium-sized	CASSLTGAGRSPLHF	TGTGCCAGCAGTTTAACAGGGGCGGGTCGGTCACCCCTCCACTTT
.	TRBV9	TRBJ2-2	few	CLAIAVWVTGELPF	TGTCTCGCAATCGCGGTTTGGGTCACCGGGGAGCTGCCTTTT
.	TRBV11-2	TRBJ2-5	many	CASSQVSETQYF	TGTGCCAGCAGCCAAGTGTCGGAGACCCAGTACTTC